The clone carrying this T cell receptor (beta chain) has a handful of counts. RNA transcripts served as template for amplifying TCR beta CDR3 sequences. First-round RT-PCR employed HTBI primers, with a second-round multiplex PCR after it. TCRdb ran MiXCR on the multiplex PCR reads and lists one entry per CDR3 protein. The repertoire holds 500,000 to 700,000 distinct CDR3 sequences, with 20% to 25% as singletons. This sample is drawn from a study of Graves' ophthalmopathy and Graves' hyperthyroidism. The CDR3 covers 18 residues. Between the trimmed V and J ends, which lost 4 bases and 0 bases, there was a span of 16 bases. In germline, CDR1 is MDHEN, CDR2 SYDVKM.

Source material: peripheral blood. The rearrangement uses TRBV28 and TRBJ2-6, with D perhaps matching TRBD2 (6 bases). The receptor comes from a woman aged 18-29 years with stable Graves' hyperthyroidism. Some clones in this sample may be carry-over from other donors' samples. In nucleotides, the CDR3 is TGTGCCAGCAGTTGCCCGGGCCGGCGGGGCTCTGGGGCCAACGTCCTGACTTTC. Translated: CASSCPGRRGSGANVLTF.